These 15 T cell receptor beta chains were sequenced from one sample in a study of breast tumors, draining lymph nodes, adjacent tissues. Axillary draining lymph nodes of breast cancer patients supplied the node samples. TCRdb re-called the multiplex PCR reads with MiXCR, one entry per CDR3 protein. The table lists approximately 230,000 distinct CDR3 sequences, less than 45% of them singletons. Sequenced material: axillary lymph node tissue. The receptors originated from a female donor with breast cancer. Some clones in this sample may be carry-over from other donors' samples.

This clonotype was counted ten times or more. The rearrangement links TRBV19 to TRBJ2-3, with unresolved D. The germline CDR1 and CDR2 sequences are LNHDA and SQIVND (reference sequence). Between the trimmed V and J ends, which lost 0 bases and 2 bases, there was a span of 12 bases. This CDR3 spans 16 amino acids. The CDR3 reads CASSIDGQANTDTQYF. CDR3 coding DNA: TGTGCCAGTAGTATAGATGGGCAGGCGAACACAGATACGCAGTATTTT.

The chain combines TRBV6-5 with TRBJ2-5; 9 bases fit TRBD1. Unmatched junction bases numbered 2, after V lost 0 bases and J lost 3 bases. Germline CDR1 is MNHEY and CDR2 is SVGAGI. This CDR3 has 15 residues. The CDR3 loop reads CASSYSGQGKETQYF. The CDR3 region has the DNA TGTGCCAGCAGTTACTCGGGACAGGGCAAAGAGACCCAGTACTTC.

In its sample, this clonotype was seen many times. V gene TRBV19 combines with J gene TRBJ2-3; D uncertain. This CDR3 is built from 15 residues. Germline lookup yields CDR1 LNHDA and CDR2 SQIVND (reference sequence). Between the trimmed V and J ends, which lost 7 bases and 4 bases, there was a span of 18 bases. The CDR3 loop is CASTPTGPLADTQYF. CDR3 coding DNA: TGTGCCAGTACCCCCACCGGGCCATTGGCAGATACGCAGTATTTT.

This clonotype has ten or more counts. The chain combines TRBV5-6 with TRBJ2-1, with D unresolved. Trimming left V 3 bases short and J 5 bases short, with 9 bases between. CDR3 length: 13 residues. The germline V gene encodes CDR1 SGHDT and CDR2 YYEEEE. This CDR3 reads CASSSSPNNEQFF. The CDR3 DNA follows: TGTGCCAGCAGCTCGTCCCCCAACAATGAGCAGTTCTTC.

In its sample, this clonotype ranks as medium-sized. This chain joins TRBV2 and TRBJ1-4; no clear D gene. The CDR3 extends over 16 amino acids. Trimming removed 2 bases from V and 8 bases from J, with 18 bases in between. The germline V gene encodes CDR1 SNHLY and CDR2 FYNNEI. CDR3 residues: CASSESRSTRREKLFF. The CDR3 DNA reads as TGTGCCAGCAGTGAATCTAGATCAACCAGGCGGGAAAAACTGTTTTTT.

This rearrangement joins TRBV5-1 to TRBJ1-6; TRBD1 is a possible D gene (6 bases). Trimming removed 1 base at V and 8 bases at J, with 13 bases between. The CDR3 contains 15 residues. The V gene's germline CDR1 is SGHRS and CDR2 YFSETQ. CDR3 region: CASSLTGTWDSPLHF. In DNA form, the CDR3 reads TGCGCCAGCAGCTTGACAGGGACTTGGGATTCACCCCTCCACTTT.

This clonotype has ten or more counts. As DNA, the CDR3 is TGCAGTGCTAGATGGAGCAGGGAGCAGTTCTTC. Its protein is CSARWSREQFF. The chain combines TRBV20-1 with TRBJ2-1; no definite D call. The germline V gene has CDR1 DFQATT and CDR2 SNEGSKA (reference sequence). V shed 2 bases and J shed 10 bases, with 9 bases lying between them. CDR3 size: 11 residues.

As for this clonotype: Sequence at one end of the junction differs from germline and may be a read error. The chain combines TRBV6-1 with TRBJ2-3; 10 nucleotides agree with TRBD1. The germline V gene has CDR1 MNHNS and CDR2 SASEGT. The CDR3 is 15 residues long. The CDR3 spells CVSTPGTGVTDTQYF. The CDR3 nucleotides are TGTGTCAGCACTCCCGGGACAGGGGTCACAGATACGCAGTATTTT.

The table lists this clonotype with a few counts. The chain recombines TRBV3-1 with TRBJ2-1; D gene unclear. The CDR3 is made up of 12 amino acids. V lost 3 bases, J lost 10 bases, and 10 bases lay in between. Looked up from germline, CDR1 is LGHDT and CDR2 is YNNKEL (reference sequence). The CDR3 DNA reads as TGTGCCAGCAGCCATGGCTTCAGGGAGCAGTTCTTC. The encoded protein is CASSHGFREQFF.

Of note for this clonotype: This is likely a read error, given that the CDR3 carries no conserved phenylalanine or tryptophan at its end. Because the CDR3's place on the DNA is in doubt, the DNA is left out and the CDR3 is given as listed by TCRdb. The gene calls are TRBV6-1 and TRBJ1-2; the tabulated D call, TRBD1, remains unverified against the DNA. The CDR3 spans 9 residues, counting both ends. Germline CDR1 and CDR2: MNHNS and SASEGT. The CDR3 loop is CASSPQGFG.

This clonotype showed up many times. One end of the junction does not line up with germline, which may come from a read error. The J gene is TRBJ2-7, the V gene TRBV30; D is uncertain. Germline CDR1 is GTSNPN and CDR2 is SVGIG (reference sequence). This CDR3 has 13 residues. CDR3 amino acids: CAGSDHYSYEQYF. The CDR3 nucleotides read TGCGCCGGGTCCGACCATTACTCCTACGAGCAGTACTTC.

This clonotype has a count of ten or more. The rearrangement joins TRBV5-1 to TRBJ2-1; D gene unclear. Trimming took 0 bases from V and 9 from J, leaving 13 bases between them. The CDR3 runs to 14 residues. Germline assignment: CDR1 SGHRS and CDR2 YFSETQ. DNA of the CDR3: TGCGCCAGCAGCTTGGTGGTAGGCAAGAGTGAGCAGTTCTTC. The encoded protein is CASSLVVGKSEQFF.

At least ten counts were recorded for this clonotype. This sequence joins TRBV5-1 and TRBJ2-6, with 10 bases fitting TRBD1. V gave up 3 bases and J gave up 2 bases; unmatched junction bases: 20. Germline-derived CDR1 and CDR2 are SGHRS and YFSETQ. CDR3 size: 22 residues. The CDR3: CASSSPGQGPQDAGTGANVLTF. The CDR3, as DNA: TGCGCCAGCAGCTCGCCGGGACAGGGGCCGCAGGACGCAGGGACTGGGGCCAACGTCCTGACTTTC.

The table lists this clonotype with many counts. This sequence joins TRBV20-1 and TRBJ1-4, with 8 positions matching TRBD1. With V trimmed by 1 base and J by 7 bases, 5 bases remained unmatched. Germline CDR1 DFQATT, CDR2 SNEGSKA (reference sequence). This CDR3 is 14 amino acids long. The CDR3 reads CSARAQGAGEKLFF. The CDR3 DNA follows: TGCAGTGCTAGAGCGCAGGGGGCGGGTGAAAAACTGTTTTTT.

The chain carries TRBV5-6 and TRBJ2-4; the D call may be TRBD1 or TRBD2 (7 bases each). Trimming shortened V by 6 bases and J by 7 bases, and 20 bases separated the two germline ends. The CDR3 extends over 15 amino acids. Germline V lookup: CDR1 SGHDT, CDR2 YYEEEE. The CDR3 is CASTNLGRGGNIQYF. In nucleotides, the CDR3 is TGTGCCAGCACAAATCTGGGCAGGGGGGGGAACATTCAGTACTTC. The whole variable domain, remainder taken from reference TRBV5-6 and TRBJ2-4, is DAGVTQSPTHLIKTRGQQVTLRCSPKSGHDTVSWYQQALGQGPQFIFQYYEEEERQRGNFPDRFSGHQFPNYSSELNVNALLLGDSALYLCASTNLGRGGNIQYFGAGTRLSVL.